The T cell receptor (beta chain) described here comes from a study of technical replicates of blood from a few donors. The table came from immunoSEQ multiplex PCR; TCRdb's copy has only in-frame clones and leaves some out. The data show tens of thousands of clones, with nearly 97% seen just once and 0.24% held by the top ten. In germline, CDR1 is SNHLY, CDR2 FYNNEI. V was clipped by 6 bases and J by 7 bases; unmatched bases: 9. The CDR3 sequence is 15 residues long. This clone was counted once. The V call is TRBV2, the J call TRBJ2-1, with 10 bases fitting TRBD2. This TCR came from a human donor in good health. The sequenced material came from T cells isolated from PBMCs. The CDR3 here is CASRRTSGSGNEQFF. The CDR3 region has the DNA TGTGCCAGCAGAAGGACTAGCGGATCTGGGAATGAGCAGTTCTTC. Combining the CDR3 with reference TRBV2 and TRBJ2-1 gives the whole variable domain EPEVTQTPSHQVTQMGQEVILRCVPISNHLYFYWYRQILGQKVEFLVSFYNNEISEKSEIFDDQFSVERPDGSNFTLKIRSTKLEDSAMYFCASRRTSGSGNEQFFGPGTRLTVL.